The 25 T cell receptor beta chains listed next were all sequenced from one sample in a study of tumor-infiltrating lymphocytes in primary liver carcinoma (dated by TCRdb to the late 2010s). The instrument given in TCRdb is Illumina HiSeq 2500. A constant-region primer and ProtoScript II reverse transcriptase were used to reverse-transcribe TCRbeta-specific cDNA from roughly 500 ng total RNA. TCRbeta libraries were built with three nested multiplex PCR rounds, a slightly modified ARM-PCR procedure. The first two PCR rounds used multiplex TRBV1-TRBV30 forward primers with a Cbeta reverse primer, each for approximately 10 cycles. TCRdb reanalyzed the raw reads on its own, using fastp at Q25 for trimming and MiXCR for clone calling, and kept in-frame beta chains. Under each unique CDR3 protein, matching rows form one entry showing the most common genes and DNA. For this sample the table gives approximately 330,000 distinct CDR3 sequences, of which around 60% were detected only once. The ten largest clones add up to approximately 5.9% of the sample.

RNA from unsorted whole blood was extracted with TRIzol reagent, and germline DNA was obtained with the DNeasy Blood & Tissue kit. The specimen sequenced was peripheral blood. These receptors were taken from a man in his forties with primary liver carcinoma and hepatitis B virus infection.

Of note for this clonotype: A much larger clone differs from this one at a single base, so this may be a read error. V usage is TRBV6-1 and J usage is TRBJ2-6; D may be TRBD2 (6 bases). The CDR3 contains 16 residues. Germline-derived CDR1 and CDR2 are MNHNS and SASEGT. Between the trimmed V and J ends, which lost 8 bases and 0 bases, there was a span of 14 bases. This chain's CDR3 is CASPGLRDSGANVLTF. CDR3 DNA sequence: TGTGCCAGCCCGGGACTGCGAGACTCTGGGGCCAACGTCCTGACTTTC.

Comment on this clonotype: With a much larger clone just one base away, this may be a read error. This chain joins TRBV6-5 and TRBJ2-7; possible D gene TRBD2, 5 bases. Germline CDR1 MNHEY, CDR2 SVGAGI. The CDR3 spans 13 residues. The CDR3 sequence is CASSYSGEREQCF. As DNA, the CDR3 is TGTGCCAGCAGTTATTCCGGGGAGAGGGAGCAGTGCTTC.

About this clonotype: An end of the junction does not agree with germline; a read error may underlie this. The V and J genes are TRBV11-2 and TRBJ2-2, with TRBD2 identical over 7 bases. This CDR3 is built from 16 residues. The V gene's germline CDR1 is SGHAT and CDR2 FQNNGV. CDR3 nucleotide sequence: TGTGCCAGCGGCTTAGGGGCTAGCGGGAACACCGGGGAGCTGTTTTTT. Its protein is CASGLGASGNTGELFF.

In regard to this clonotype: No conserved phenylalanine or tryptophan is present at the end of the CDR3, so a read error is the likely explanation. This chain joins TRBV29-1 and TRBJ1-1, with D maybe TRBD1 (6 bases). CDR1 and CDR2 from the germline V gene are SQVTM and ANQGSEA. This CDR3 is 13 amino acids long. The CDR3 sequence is CSVEGHLNTQAFL. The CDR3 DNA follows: TGCAGCGTTGAGGGACACCTGAACACTCAAGCTTTCCTT.

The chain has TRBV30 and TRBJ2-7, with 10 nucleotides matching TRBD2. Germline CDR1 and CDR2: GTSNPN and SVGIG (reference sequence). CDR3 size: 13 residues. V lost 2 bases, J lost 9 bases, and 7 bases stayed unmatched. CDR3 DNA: TGTGCCTGGAGTAGCGGGAGGGCCTCAGTGCAGTACTTC. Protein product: CAWSSGRASVQYF.

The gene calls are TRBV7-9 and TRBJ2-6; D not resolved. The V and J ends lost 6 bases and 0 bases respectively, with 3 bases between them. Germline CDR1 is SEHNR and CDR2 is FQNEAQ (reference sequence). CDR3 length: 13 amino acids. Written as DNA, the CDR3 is TGTGCCAGCAGACACTCTGGGGCCAACGTCCTGACTTTC. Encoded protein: CASRHSGANVLTF.

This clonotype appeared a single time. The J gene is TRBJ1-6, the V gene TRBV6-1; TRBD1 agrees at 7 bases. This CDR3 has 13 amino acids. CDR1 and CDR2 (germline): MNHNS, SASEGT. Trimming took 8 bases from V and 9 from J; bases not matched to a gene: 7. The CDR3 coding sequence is TGTGCCAGCTGTAGTCGGGACAGTTCACCCCTCCACTTT. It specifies CASCSRDSSPLHF.

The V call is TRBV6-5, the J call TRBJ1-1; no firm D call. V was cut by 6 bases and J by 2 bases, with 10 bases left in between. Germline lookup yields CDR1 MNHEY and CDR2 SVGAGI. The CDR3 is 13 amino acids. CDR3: CASRLLLNTEAFF. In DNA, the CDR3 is TGTGCCAGCAGGCTACTGCTCAACACTGAAGCTTTCTTT.

The chain's CDR3 is CASSLGLCYGYTF. The CDR3 DNA sequence: TGTGCCAGCAGCTTAGGTCTCTGCTATGGCTACACCTTC. The chain employs TRBV11-3 and TRBJ1-2; D is unclear. This CDR3 is built from 13 residues. The germline CDR1 and CDR2 sequences are SGHNT and YENEEA. Trimming left V 1 base short and J 4 bases short, with 7 bases between. Together with reference TRBV11-3 and TRBJ1-2, the CDR3 gives the full variable domain: EAGVVQSPRYKIIEKKQPVAFWCNPISGHNTLYWYLQNLGQGPELLIRYENEEAVDDSQLPKDRFSAERLKGVDSTLKIQPAELGDSAVYLCASSLGLCYGYTFGSGTRLTVV.

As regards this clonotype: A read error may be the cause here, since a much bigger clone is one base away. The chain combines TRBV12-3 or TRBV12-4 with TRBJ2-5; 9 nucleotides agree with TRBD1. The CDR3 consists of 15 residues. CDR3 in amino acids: CAISRTGAYQETQYF. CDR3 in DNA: TGTGCCATCAGTCGGACAGGGGCGTACCAAGAGACCCAGTACTTC.

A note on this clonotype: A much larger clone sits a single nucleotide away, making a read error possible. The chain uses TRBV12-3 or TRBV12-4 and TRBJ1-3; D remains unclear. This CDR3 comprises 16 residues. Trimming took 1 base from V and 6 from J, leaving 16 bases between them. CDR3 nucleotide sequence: TGTGCCAGCAGTTTAGGGGGAGGGCCGGTGGTAAACACCATATATTTT. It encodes CASSLGGGPVVNTIYF.

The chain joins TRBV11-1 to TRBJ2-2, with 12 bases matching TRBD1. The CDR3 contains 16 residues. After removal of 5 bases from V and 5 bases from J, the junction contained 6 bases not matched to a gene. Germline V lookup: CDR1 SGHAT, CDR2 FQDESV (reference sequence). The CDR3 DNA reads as TGTGCCAGCAGCACCGGGACAGGGGGCGGAACCGGGGAGCTGTTTTTT. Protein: CASSTGTGGGTGELFF.

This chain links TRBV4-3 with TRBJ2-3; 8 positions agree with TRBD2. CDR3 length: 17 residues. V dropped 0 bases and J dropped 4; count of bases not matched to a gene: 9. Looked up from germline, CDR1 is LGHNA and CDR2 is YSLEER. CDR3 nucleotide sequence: TGCGCCAGCAGCCAAGATTCCACCGGGACTAGAGCAGATACGCAGTATTTT. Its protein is CASSQDSTGTRADTQYF.

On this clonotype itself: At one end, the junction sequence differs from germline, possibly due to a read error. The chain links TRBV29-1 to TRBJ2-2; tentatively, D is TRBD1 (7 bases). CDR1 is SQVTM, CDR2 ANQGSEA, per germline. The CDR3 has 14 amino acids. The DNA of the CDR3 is TGCAGCGTTGAGAGACAGGGACTGGGCGGGGAACTGTTTTTT. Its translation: CSVERQGLGGELFF.

CDR3 nucleotides: TGTGCCAGCAGCCCGGACAGGGTCAACGAGCAGTACTTC. This sequence encodes CASSPDRVNEQYF. J is TRBJ2-7 and V is TRBV5-4; the match to TRBD1 covers 8 bases. This CDR3 has 13 residues. Looked up from germline, CDR1 is SGHNT and CDR2 is YYREEE (reference sequence). Losses at the gene ends were 4 bases for V and 5 bases for J; bases not matched to a gene: 5.

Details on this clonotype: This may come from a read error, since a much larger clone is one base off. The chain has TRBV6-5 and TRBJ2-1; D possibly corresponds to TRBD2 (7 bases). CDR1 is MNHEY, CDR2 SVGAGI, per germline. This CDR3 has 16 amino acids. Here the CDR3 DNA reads TGTGCCAGCAGTTACTTACCTCTTCGGGGGGACAATAAGCAGTTCTTC. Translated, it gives CASSYLPLRGDNKQFF.

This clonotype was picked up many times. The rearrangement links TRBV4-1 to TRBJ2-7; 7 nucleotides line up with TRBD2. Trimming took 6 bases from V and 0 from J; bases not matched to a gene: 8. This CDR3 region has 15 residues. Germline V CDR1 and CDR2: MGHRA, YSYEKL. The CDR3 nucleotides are TGCGCCAGCAGTCGACCGGGACTACCCTCCTACGAGCAGTACTTC. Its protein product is CASSRPGLPSYEQYF.

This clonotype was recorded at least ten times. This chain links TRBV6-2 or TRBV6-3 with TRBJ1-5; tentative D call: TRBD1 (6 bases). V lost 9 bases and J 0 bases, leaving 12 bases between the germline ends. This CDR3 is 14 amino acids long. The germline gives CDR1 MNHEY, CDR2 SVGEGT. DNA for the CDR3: TGTGCCAGTAATGGACAGTATAGCAATCAGCCCCAGCATTTT. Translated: CASNGQYSNQPQHF.

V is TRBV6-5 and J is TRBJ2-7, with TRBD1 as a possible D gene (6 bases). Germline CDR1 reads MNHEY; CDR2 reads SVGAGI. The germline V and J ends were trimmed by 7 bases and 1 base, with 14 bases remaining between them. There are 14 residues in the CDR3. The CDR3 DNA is TGTGCCAGCACCCGGACAGTGGGTTCCTACGAGCAGTACTTC. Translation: CASTRTVGSYEQYF.

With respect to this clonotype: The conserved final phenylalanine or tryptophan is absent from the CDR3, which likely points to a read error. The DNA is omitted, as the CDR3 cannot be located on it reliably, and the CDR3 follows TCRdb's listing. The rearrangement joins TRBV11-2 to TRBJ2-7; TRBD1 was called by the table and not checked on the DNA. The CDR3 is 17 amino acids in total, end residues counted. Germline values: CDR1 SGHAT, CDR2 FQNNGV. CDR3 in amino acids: CASSLSSGRDLSYEQYL.

The CDR3 nucleotides read TGCGCCAGCTCCCCCAGTACCAGCCTCTACGCTCAGCAGTACTTC. Its protein is CASSPSTSLYAQQYF. The chain is built from TRBV10-1 and TRBJ2-7; the D is unclear. The germline V and J ends were trimmed by 8 bases and 8 bases, with 25 bases remaining between them. The V gene's germline CDR1 is WNHNN and CDR2 SYGVQD (reference sequence). The CDR3 has 15 residues.

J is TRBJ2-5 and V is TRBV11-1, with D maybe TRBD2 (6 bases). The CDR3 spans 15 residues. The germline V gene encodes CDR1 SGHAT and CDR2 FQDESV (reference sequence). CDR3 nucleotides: TGTGCAGGCAGCTTTGCCCCGGGGGTCCAAGAGACCCAGTACTTC. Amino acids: CAGSFAPGVQETQYF.

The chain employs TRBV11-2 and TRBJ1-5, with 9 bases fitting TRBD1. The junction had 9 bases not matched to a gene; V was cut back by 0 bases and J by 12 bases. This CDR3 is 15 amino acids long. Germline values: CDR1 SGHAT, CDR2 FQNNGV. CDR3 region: CASSLEDRGGQFQHF. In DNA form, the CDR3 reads TGTGCCAGCAGCTTAGAGGACAGGGGAGGTCAGTTCCAGCATTTT. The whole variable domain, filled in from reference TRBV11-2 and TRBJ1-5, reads EAGVAQSPRYKIIEKRQSVAFWCNPISGHATLYWYQQILGQGPKLLIQFQNNGVVDDSQLPKDRFSAERLKGVDSTLKIQPAKLEDSAVYLCASSLEDRGGQFQHFGDGTRLSIL.

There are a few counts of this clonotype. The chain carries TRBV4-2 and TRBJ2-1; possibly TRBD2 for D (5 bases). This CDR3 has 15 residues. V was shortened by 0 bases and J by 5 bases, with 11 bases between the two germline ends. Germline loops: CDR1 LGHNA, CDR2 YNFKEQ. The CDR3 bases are TGTGCCAGCAGCCAAGACCGGCTAGCCAACAATGAGCAGTTCTTC. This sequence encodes CASSQDRLANNEQFF.

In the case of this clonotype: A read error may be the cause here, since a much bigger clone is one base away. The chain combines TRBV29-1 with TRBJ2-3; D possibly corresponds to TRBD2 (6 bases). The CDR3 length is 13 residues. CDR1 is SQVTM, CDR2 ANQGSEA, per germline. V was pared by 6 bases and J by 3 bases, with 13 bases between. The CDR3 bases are TGCAGCGTAGGGACTGGGATGACAGATACGCAGTATTTT. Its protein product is CSVGTGMTDTQYF.